This T cell receptor beta chain was sequenced for a study of PD-1 blockade in classical Hodgkin lymphoma. Findings and caveats of the study: Repertoire difference causes, possibly disease activity or prior therapy, remain undefined. Relapsed/refractory patients reportedly had lower baseline diversity than newly diagnosed patients.

Germline V lookup: CDR1 MNHEY, CDR2 SMNVEV (reference sequence). V gave up 0 bases and J gave up 1 base, with 28 bases separating them. This CDR3 has 22 amino acids. Details on this clone: Its antigen is still unknown.

Relapse was seen in all patients after autologous stem cell transplantation, and brentuximab vedotin exposure was variable. The assay was immunoSEQ multiplex PCR, and TCRdb's table has in-frame clones only and misses some. The sample carries 20,000 to 25,000 clones, around 80% recorded once. This chain links TRBV27 with TRBJ1-5; TRBD1 might be the D (6 bases). The starting material was peripheral blood mononuclear cells (PBMCs), obtained before the second cycle of nivolumab. The source of this sequence is a human donor with classical Hodgkin lymphoma. CDR3 loop: CASSLSVKRQAAGERSNQPQHF. CDR3 sequence (DNA): TGTGCCAGCAGTTTATCGGTAAAGAGACAGGCCGCCGGGGAGCGAAGCAATCAGCCCCAGCATTTT.